This is a list of T cell receptor beta chains from one sample in a study of OX40 agonist ivuxolimab in advanced cancers. Profiling relied on immunoSEQ multiplex PCR, and the TCRdb table lists in-frame clones only, not all of them. The profile covers 60,000 to 75,000 clones, with approximately 90% appearing a single time and approximately 1% taken by the ten largest. The source was CD4+ or CD8+ T cells sorted from blood, collected in a trial of the OX40 agonist ivuxolimab. The receptors were sampled from an adult with an advanced solid tumor such as melanoma, head and neck, liver or kidney cancer. Both conserved end residues are part of each CDR3. The D gene is left open where the match is weak. Expanded clones are given a class, and other clones once, few, many or no size at all.

clone_size	v_call	j_call	d_call	cdr3_aa	cdr3_nt
NA	TRBV5-6	TRBJ2-7	NA	CASSAIQGSEQYF	TGTGCCAGCAGCGCCATCCAGGGCTCCGAGCAGTACTTC
NA	TRBV10-1	TRBJ2-2	NA	CASRDTGELFF	TGCGCCAGCAGGGACACCGGGGAGCTGTTTTTT
NA	TRBV6-1	TRBJ2-7	TRBD2	CASSVGTSVYEQYF	TGTGCCAGCAGTGTTGGGACTAGCGTTTACGAGCAGTACTTC
NA	TRBV7-3	TRBJ2-3	NA	CASSLTGRIISSTDTQYF	TGTGCCAGCAGCCTGACTGGGAGGATCATTAGCAGCACAGATACGCAGTATTTT
NA	TRBV29-1	TRBJ2-3	NA	CSVRSVTQYF	TGCAGCGTCAGATCAGTTACGCAGTATTTT
NA	TRBV5-4	TRBJ2-2	TRBD2	CASSPGLARSPGELFF	TGTGCCAGCAGCCCGGGACTAGCGCGAAGTCCCGGGGAGCTGTTTTTT
NA	TRBV2	TRBJ1-5	NA	CASSADRFNQPQHF	TGTGCCAGCAGTGCAGACAGGTTCAATCAGCCCCAGCATTTT
once	TRBV5-1	TRBJ2-7	NA	CASSLTRNSYEQYF	TGCGCCAGCAGCTTGACGCGGAACTCCTACGAGCAGTACTTC
NA	TRBV30	TRBJ1-2	TRBD1	CAWSVDRGTGGGYGYTF	TGTGCCTGGAGCGTAGACCGTGGGACAGGGGGCGGGTATGGCTACACCTTC
NA	TRBV5-8	TRBJ1-2	NA	CASRRISGPGYTF	TGTGCCAGCAGACGAATATCGGGACCTGGCTACACCTTC
NA	TRBV2	TRBJ2-7	TRBD1	CASSSGTGSYEQYF	TGTGCCAGCAGTTCCGGGACAGGCTCCTACGAGCAGTACTTC
NA	TRBV7-9	TRBJ1-1	NA	CASSLGRNTEAFF	TGTGCCAGCAGCTTAGGGCGGAACACTGAAGCTTTCTTT
NA	TRBV10-3	TRBJ2-3	TRBD2	CATRTSGGVSDTQYF	TGTGCCACGAGGACTAGCGGGGGGGTATCAGATACGCAGTATTTT
NA	TRBV5-6	TRBJ2-1	TRBD2	CASSEPGLAVYNEQFF	TGTGCCAGCAGCGAACCGGGACTAGCAGTATACAATGAGCAGTTCTTC
NA	TRBV10-1	TRBJ2-2	NA	CASSQGEEGTGELFF	TGCGCCAGCAGTCAAGGAGAGGAGGGCACCGGGGAGCTGTTTTTT
NA	TRBV11-2	TRBJ2-1	NA	CASSFSGYSYNEQFF	TGTGCCAGCAGTTTTAGCGGATACTCCTACAATGAGCAGTTCTTC
NA	TRBV6-1	TRBJ2-2	TRBD2	CASSEAALAGYTGELFF	TGTGCCAGCAGTGAAGCTGCACTAGCGGGCTACACCGGGGAGCTGTTTTTT
NA	TRBV30	TRBJ2-1	NA	CASPSSYNEQFF	TGTGCCTCACCGAGCTCCTACAATGAGCAGTTCTTC
NA	TRBV5-1	TRBJ1-2	NA	CASSFGAGVYGYTF	TGCGCCAGCAGCTTCGGCGCAGGGGTTTATGGCTACACCTTC
NA	TRBV9	TRBJ2-1	TRBD2	CASSVGLAEATDNEQFF	TGTGCCAGCAGCGTAGGTCTAGCGGAGGCCACCGACAATGAGCAGTTCTTC
NA	TRBV12-5	TRBJ2-7	NA	CASATTRVALHGNPYEQYF	TGTGCTAGTGCCACGACCCGGGTGGCGCTCCACGGTAACCCCTACGAGCAGTACTTC
NA	TRBV28	TRBJ2-5	NA	CATGGGGAGETQYF	TGTGCCACCGGGGGAGGGGGCGCGGGGGAGACCCAGTACTTC
NA	TRBV7-9	TRBJ2-7	NA	CASSLAGGTYEQYF	TGTGCCAGCAGCTTAGCCGGGGGTACCTACGAGCAGTACTTC
NA	TRBV25-1	TRBJ2-3	NA	CASSEFTDTQCF	TGTGCCAGCAGTGAGTTCACAGATACGCAGTGTTTT
NA	TRBV6-4	TRBJ2-3	NA	CASSSTSTDTQYF	TGTGCCAGCAGCTCAACTAGCACAGATACGCAGTATTTT
NA	TRBV29-1	TRBJ1-1	TRBD1	CSVVRTGGTEAFF	TGCAGCGTTGTTCGTACAGGGGGGACTGAAGCTTTCTTT
NA	TRBV19	TRBJ2-7	TRBD2	CASSIRVPTSGRPYEQYF	TGTGCCAGTAGTATAAGGGTACCGACTAGCGGGAGACCCTACGAGCAGTACTTC
few	TRBV25-1	TRBJ2-2	NA	CASSEYLVGGELFF	TGTGCCAGCAGTGAATATCTCGTTGGCGGGGAGCTGTTTTTT
NA	TRBV4-1	TRBJ2-2	NA	CASSRGGTDTGELFF	TGCGCCAGCAGCCGAGGGGGGACTGACACCGGGGAGCTGTTTTTT
NA	TRBV19	TRBJ2-5	NA	CASRGGNQETQYF	TGTGCCAGTAGGGGGGGCAACCAAGAGACCCAGTACTTC
NA	TRBV2	TRBJ1-2	NA	CASTSTEEGIYGYTF	TGTGCCAGCACCTCGACAGAGGAGGGAATATATGGCTACACCTTC
NA	TRBV18	TRBJ2-6	NA	CASSPYPLSGANVLTF	TGTGCCAGCTCGCCATATCCACTCTCTGGGGCCAACGTCCTGACTTTC
NA	TRBV19	TRBJ1-1	NA	CASSSTVNTEAFF	TGTGCCAGTAGCTCGACAGTGAACACTGAAGCTTTCTTT
NA	TRBV18	TRBJ2-1	TRBD1	CASSPGTGNEQFF	TGTGCCAGCTCACCCGGGACAGGGAATGAGCAGTTCTTC
NA	TRBV11-2	TRBJ2-3	NA	CASGDQSTDTQYF	TGTGCCAGCGGCGACCAGAGCACAGATACGCAGTATTTT
NA	TRBV4-2	TRBJ1-2	NA	CASSQDRAYGYTF	TGTGCCAGCAGCCAAGACAGGGCGTATGGCTACACCTTC
once	TRBV5-5	TRBJ1-1	TRBD1	CASSSRTGEAFF	TGTGCCAGCAGCTCCCGGACAGGGGAAGCTTTCTTT
NA	TRBV9	TRBJ1-5	TRBD1	CASSVEANDDRGDQPQHF	TGTGCCAGCAGCGTAGAGGCGAATGACGACAGGGGGGATCAGCCCCAGCATTTT
NA	TRBV6-1	TRBJ1-2	NA	CASSIDRQYGYTF	TGTGCCAGCAGTATTGACAGGCAATATGGCTACACCTTC
NA	TRBV7-9	TRBJ2-4	NA	CASSFSGDGGMAKNIQYF	TGTGCCAGCAGCTTTTCGGGAGACGGGGGTATGGCCAAAAACATTCAGTACTTC
NA	TRBV15	TRBJ1-1	NA	CATSRDLTGGRNTEAFF	TGTGCCACCAGCAGAGATCTTACGGGGGGAAGGAACACTGAAGCTTTCTTT